The 8 T cell receptor beta chains given below trace back to one sample, sequenced in a study of response to subunit inactivated influenza vaccine. MiXCR, applied by TCRdb to the RT-PCR reads, yields one record per CDR3 protein. The table lists about 540,000 distinct CDR3 sequences, roughly a quarter of them singletons. The data also belong to a second study, concerning T cells expressing NK-cell markers. From that paper: TCR beta cDNA was made by 5'RACE template switching with UMIs.

The sample was CD4+ T cells sorted from PBMCs, taken about 11 days after vaccination. All receptors derive from a man aged 50 or older who received an inactivated influenza vaccine.

This clonotype has at least ten counts. V and J are TRBV10-2 and TRBJ2-5, with 13 bases fitting TRBD2. The CDR3 extends over 15 amino acids. Losses at the gene ends were 4 bases for V and 4 bases for J; bases not matched to a gene: 3. Per the germline V gene, CDR1 is WSHSY and CDR2 is SAAADI. The CDR3 region is CASSAGLAGAETQYF. The CDR3 DNA sequence: TGCGCCAGCAGTGCAGGACTAGCGGGAGCAGAGACCCAGTACTTC.

This clonotype has a handful of counts. The chain has TRBV10-3 and TRBJ1-3, with D tentatively TRBD1 (6 bases). Germline V gene data show CDR1 as ENHRY and CDR2 as SYGVKD. Trimming took off 9 bases at V and 0 bases at J, with 12 bases between the two ends. CDR3 length: 14 residues. This CDR3 reads CAIRQDISGNTIYF. CDR3 nucleotides: TGTGCCATAAGACAGGACATCTCTGGAAACACCATATATTTT.

The genes are TRBV5-1 and TRBJ1-2, with 7 bases fitting TRBD1. Germline V lookup: CDR1 SGHRS, CDR2 YFSETQ. Germline trimming cut 2 bases from V and 0 bases from J; bases unmatched to any gene: 4. The CDR3 is made up of 15 amino acids. Here the CDR3 reads CASSFNRGANYGYTF. In nucleotides, the CDR3 is TGCGCCAGCAGCTTTAACAGGGGTGCTAACTATGGCTACACCTTC.

This clonotype was counted between two and nine times. The chain couples TRBV10-3 to TRBJ1-4; D is possibly TRBD1 (5 bases). V lost 3 bases and J 8 bases, leaving 16 bases between the germline ends. Germline lookup yields CDR1 ENHRY and CDR2 SYGVKD. The CDR3 covers 15 residues. The CDR3 bases are TGTGCCATCAGTGAATTTTTTCCAGGGCAAGAAAAACTGTTTTTT. It yields the protein CAISEFFPGQEKLFF.

This clonotype was recorded at least ten times. This chain joins TRBV20-1 and TRBJ2-7, with D hard to call. V was cut by 2 bases and J by 4 bases, with 6 bases left in between. This CDR3 has 11 residues. Germline V gene lookup returns CDR1 DFQATT and CDR2 SNEGSKA (reference sequence). The CDR3 sequence is CSARREYEQYF. The DNA of the CDR3 is TGCAGTGCTAGAAGGGAATACGAGCAGTACTTC.

This clonotype was counted at least ten times. The chain links TRBV5-1 to TRBJ2-3; TRBD1 is a possible D gene (5 bases). The length of the CDR3 is 15 residues. Looked up from germline, CDR1 is SGHRS and CDR2 is YFSETQ. Trimming removed 0 bases from V and 6 bases from J, with 14 bases in between. CDR3 nucleotides: TGCGCCAGCAGCTTGGGGGCCACCCCAGGGGATACGCAGTATTTT. This sequence encodes CASSLGATPGDTQYF.

The rearrangement links TRBV4-2 to TRBJ1-2; D remains unclear. V lost 1 base and J 0 bases, leaving 12 bases between the germline ends. Germline-derived CDR1 and CDR2 are LGHNA and YNFKEQ. The CDR3 covers 16 residues. The CDR3 protein is CASSQATDPANYGYTF. DNA for the CDR3: TGTGCCAGCAGCCAAGCCACCGACCCGGCTAACTATGGCTACACCTTC.

The chain recombines TRBV7-2 with TRBJ1-2; D might be TRBD1 (5 bases). The CDR3 spans 14 residues. V lost 6 bases and J 4 bases, leaving 15 bases between the germline ends. Germline-derived CDR1 and CDR2 are SGHTA and FQGNSA. The CDR3: CASRRQGGIYGYTF. The CDR3 DNA is TGTGCCAGCAGACGGCAGGGAGGAATCTATGGCTACACCTTC.